A single T cell receptor (beta chain) is shown here with its context. This sample was taken from a study of blood T cell repertoires in COVID-19. Participant ages covered roughly 18 to 89 years across around 25 US areas. Germline values: CDR1 LGHNA, CDR2 YNFKEQ. V gave up 1 base and J gave up 5 bases, with 15 bases separating them. The CDR3 is made up of 16 amino acids. Only in-frame clones appear in the TCRdb table, and some are missing; sequencing was by immunoSEQ multiplex PCR. Among approximately 140,000 clones listed, 75% to 90% were seen once. The TCR originated in a woman in her fifties or sixties who had recovered from COVID-19. The chain links TRBV4-2 to TRBJ2-1, with D perhaps TRBD2 (6 bases). Source material: PBMCs or T cells enriched from blood (not recorded which). The CDR3 sequence is CASSQVAGTGHNEQFF. The CDR3 DNA sequence: TGTGCCAGCAGCCAAGTCGCCGGGACTGGGCACAATGAGCAGTTCTTC.